The TCR beta chain described here comes from a study of shared clonotypes between healthy human individuals. Naive CD8 isolation took CD45RO-negative cells positively selected for CCR7 and excluded terminally differentiated effector memory CD45RA+ cells. Profiling relied on immunoSEQ multiplex PCR, and the TCRdb table lists in-frame clones only, not all of them. The sample holds a few million clones, 85% to 95% seen once. CDR1 is MNHEY and CDR2 is SMNVEV in the germline V gene (reference sequence). Trimming cost V 3 bases and J 1 base, with 12 bases left between them. This CDR3 has 15 residues. This chain links TRBV27 with TRBJ1-2; D is uncertain. This receptor was taken from a young man in good health. Some clones in this sample may be carry-over from other donors' samples. The sequenced sample was naive CD8+ T cells from PBMCs. CDR3 protein: CASSFLWDLNYGYTF. The CDR3, as DNA: TGTGCCAGCAGTTTTCTTTGGGATCTTAACTATGGCTACACCTTC.